A single sample gave rise to the 18 T cell receptor beta chains below, sequenced in a study of T-cell memory formation after mild COVID-19. Via MiXCR, TCRdb re-called the 5' RACE reads, giving one row per CDR3 protein. The table includes about 440,000 distinct CDR3 sequences, 20% detected once. The sample comprised PBMCs or a T cell subset sorted from them (not recorded which). These receptors were taken from an adult woman who had mild COVID-19 (a few samples of this study predate the infection). Cell type and time point are not known.

CDR3 in amino acids: CASSPRAGEYQPQHF. The CDR3 DNA reads TGCGCCAGCAGCCCCCGGGCAGGGGAATATCAGCCCCAGCATTTT. This chain joins TRBV5-1 and TRBJ1-5; a possible D gene is TRBD1 (6 bases). The CDR3 contains 15 residues. Germline CDR1 is SGHRS and CDR2 is YFSETQ. The V gene lost 4 bases and the J gene lost 5 bases, with 16 bases spanning the gap.

J is TRBJ2-7 and V is TRBV9, with 8 positions matching TRBD2. CDR1 is SGDLS, CDR2 YYNGEE, per germline. The CDR3 runs to 16 residues. J lost 6 bases, V lost 0 bases, and 11 bases had no gene match. CDR3 in amino acids: CASSVELAGLSSEQYF. As DNA, the CDR3 is TGTGCCAGCAGCGTAGAGCTAGCGGGTTTGAGTAGCGAGCAGTACTTC.

This clonotype was seen more than once but under ten times. This chain links TRBV9 with TRBJ2-2; D unclear. Deletions cut 0 bases from V and 6 bases from J, with 3 bases between. This CDR3 region has 12 residues. Germline V lookup: CDR1 SGDLS, CDR2 YYNGEE. This chain's CDR3 is CASSVAPGELFF. Here the CDR3 DNA reads TGTGCCAGCAGCGTAGCCCCCGGGGAGCTGTTTTTT.

This clonotype was observed a handful of times. This chain joins TRBV27 and TRBJ2-7; weak D call: TRBD1 (6 bases). V lost 5 bases and J 3 bases, leaving 17 bases between the germline ends. The germline CDR1 and CDR2 sequences are MNHEY and SMNVEV (reference sequence). There are 15 residues in the CDR3. This chain's CDR3 is CASSLLTGKFYEQYF. CDR3 nucleotides: TGTGCCAGCAGTCTACTGACAGGAAAGTTCTACGAGCAGTACTTC.

The table lists this clonotype with a few counts. This chain uses TRBV5-1 with TRBJ2-2; 8 positions match TRBD2. Germline CDR1 is SGHRS and CDR2 is YFSETQ. This CDR3 has 15 residues. V dropped 4 bases and J dropped 6; count of bases not matched to a gene: 8. The CDR3 coding sequence is TGCGCCAGCAGCCTGGCGGGAGGTGGTGCCGGGGAGCTGTTTTTT. Encoded protein: CASSLAGGGAGELFF.

There are a few counts of this clonotype. The chain joins TRBV30 to TRBJ2-3; D perhaps matches TRBD1 (5 bases). V dropped 1 base and J dropped 10 bases, with 27 bases sitting between them. From germline, CDR1 is GTSNPN and CDR2 SVGIG (reference sequence). The CDR3 is 17 amino acids. DNA of the CDR3: TGTGCCTGGAGTGATCTGGGCAGGGCGACGCGTAGCTACTCGCAGTATTTT. Translation gives CAWSDLGRATRSYSQYF.

This clonotype was detected ten times or more. V gene TRBV7-9 combines with J gene TRBJ2-5, with 10 bases that match TRBD1. CDR3 length: 14 amino acids. Unmatched junction bases numbered 3, after V lost 4 bases and J lost 4 bases. The germline V gene encodes CDR1 SEHNR and CDR2 FQNEAQ (reference sequence). The CDR3 DNA reads as TGTGCCAGCAGCTACCGGACAGGGGGAGAGACCCAGTACTTC. Protein product: CASSYRTGGETQYF.

The chain links TRBV12-3 or TRBV12-4 to TRBJ2-1, with TRBD2 identical over 11 bases. V dropped 1 base and J dropped 6; count of bases not matched to a gene: 8. The CDR3 has 17 residues. This CDR3 is CASSLEGGLAESNEQFF. The CDR3 nucleotides are TGTGCCAGCAGTTTAGAGGGGGGACTAGCGGAGAGCAATGAGCAGTTCTTC.

In its sample, this clonotype was seen a few times. The chain carries TRBV7-3 and TRBJ2-6; no reliable D call. Germline CDR1 SGHTA, CDR2 FQGTGA. Trimming cost V 5 bases and J 1 base, with 6 bases left between them. This CDR3 is 14 amino acids long. Written as DNA, the CDR3 is TGTGCCAGCAGCCAGCGTTCTGGGGCCAACGTCCTGACTTTC. It codes for CASSQRSGANVLTF. Combining the CDR3 with reference TRBV7-3 and TRBJ2-6 gives the whole variable domain GAGVSQTPSNKVTEKGKYVELRCDPISGHTALYWYRQSLGQGPEFLIYFQGTGAADDSGLPNDRFFAVRPEGSVSTLKIQRTERGDSAVYLCASSQRSGANVLTFGAGSRLTVL.

This clonotype came up a few times. This chain joins TRBV7-2 and TRBJ1-5; D uncertain. The V gene's germline CDR1 is SGHTA and CDR2 FQGNSA. The length of the CDR3 is 14 residues. Trimming left V 1 base short and J 6 bases short, with 10 bases between. This CDR3 is CASSLVPGIQPQHF. In nucleotides, the CDR3 is TGTGCCAGCAGCTTAGTTCCGGGTATTCAGCCCCAGCATTTT.

The chain uses TRBV24-1 and TRBJ2-3, with TRBD2 matching over 8 bases. Trimming took 1 base from V and 4 from J; bases not matched to a gene: 3. Germline CDR1 and CDR2: KGHDR and SFDVKD. This CDR3 spans 15 amino acids. DNA of the CDR3: TGTGCCACCAGTGATTTAGCGGGAGCAGCAGATACGCAGTATTTT. This gives the protein CATSDLAGAADTQYF.

The table lists this clonotype with a count of one. This chain connects TRBV6-1 to TRBJ2-7, with D perhaps matching TRBD1 (8 bases). Trimming shortened V by 6 bases and J by 7 bases, and 16 bases separated the two germline ends. The CDR3 runs to 13 residues. Germline loops: CDR1 MNHNS, CDR2 SASEGT. The CDR3: CASRVTGGGEQYF. The CDR3 DNA follows: TGTGCCAGCAGAGTCACAGGGGGGGGGGAGCAGTACTTC.

The CDR3 is CSARDNSGSGDTQYF. DNA of the CDR3: TGCAGTGCTAGAGATAATAGCGGGAGTGGAGATACGCAGTATTTT. V gene TRBV20-1 combines with J gene TRBJ2-3; 9 nucleotides match TRBD2. The CDR3 sequence is 15 residues long. Trimming cost V 0 bases and J 5 bases; bases outside gene matches: 6. In germline, CDR1 is DFQATT, CDR2 SNEGSKA (reference sequence).

The V call is TRBV20-1, the J call TRBJ2-1; D remains ambiguous. Trimming removed 5 bases from V and 11 bases from J, with 4 bases in between. The CDR3 runs 8 residues. Germline loops: CDR1 DFQATT, CDR2 SNEGSKA (reference sequence). This chain's CDR3 is CSAGKQFF. CDR3 bases: TGCAGTGCTGGAAAGCAGTTCTTC.

This clonotype was counted only a few times. V gene TRBV27 combines with J gene TRBJ1-6; D might be TRBD1 (6 bases). Trimming removed 3 bases from V and 9 bases from J, with 21 bases in between. This CDR3 spans 17 amino acids. Germline V CDR1 and CDR2: MNHEY, SMNVEV (reference sequence). Written as DNA, the CDR3 is TGTGCCAGCAGTTTCACTGTGCAGGGGAGTTCAGGTTCACCCCTCCACTTT. This translates into CASSFTVQGSSGSPLHF.

V and J are TRBV11-2 and TRBJ2-3; 8 positions agree with TRBD2. The V segment lost 4 bases and the J segment 2 bases; nucleotides outside the gene matches: 5. The CDR3 runs to 15 residues. The germline CDR1 and CDR2 sequences are SGHAT and FQNNGV. CDR3 coding DNA: TGTGCCAGCAGCTCTGGACTAGCAGACACAGATACGCAGTATTTT. Amino acid sequence: CASSSGLADTDTQYF.

There are a few counts of this clonotype. The J gene is TRBJ1-1, the V gene TRBV5-1; 8 bases are a match to TRBD1. The length of the CDR3 is 16 residues. Trimming took 4 bases from V and 2 from J; bases not matched to a gene: 10. The germline gives CDR1 SGHRS, CDR2 YFSETQ. CDR3 protein: CASSTTDRGINTEAFF. CDR3 nucleotide sequence: TGCGCCAGCAGCACAACAGACAGGGGAATAAACACTGAAGCTTTCTTT.

This clonotype was seen at least ten times. The chain recombines TRBV7-8 with TRBJ1-5; the D is unclear. CDR1 and CDR2 (germline): SGHVS, FQNEAQ. CDR3 length: 15 residues. The V end lost 1 base, the J end lost 2 bases, and 9 bases lay between the germline ends. DNA of the CDR3: TGTGCCAGCAGCTTAGTAGGCCTCGGCAATCAGCCCCAGCATTTT. It specifies CASSLVGLGNQPQHF. Drawing the rest from reference TRBV7-8 and TRBJ1-5, the complete variable domain is GAGVSQSPRYKVAKRGQDVALRCDPISGHVSLFWYQQALGQGPEFLTYFQNEAQLDKSGLPSDRFFAERPEGSVSTLKIQRTQQEDSAVYLCASSLVGLGNQPQHFGDGTRLSIL.